This TCR beta chain appears in the sequencing data of a study of OX40 agonist ivuxolimab in advanced cancers. Germline CDR1 and CDR2: LNHDA and SQIVND (reference sequence). The V gene lost 3 bases and the J gene lost 0 bases, with 11 bases spanning the gap. The CDR3 covers 16 residues. Clones were read by immunoSEQ multiplex PCR, and TCRdb kept only the in-frame ones, dropping some. The table records tens of thousands of clones, over 70% of them present only once. This clone was observed once. Its antigen is currently unknown. Notes on the study in general: Average numbers of expanded clones were greater in CD8+ T cells than in CD4+.

The sequencing used CD4+ or CD8+ T cells sorted from blood, collected in a trial of the OX40 agonist ivuxolimab. The TCR comes from an adult with an advanced solid tumor such as melanoma, head and neck, liver or kidney cancer. The chain employs TRBV19 and TRBJ1-4, with D unresolved. The CDR3 sequence is CASSIRHLATNEKLFF. The CDR3, as DNA: TGTGCCAGTAGTATCCGCCACCTAGCAACTAATGAAAAACTGTTTTTT.